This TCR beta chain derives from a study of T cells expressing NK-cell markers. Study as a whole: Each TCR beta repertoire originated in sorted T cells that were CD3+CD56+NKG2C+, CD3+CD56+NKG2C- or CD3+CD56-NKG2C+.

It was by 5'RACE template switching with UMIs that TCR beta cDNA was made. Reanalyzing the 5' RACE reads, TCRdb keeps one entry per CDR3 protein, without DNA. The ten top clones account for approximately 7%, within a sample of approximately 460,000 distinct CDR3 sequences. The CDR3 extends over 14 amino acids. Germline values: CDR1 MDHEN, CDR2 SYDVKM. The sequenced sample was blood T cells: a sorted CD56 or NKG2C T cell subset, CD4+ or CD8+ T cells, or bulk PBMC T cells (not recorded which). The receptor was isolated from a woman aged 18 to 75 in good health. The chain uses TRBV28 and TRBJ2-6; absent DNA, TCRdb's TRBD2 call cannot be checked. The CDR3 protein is CASRLAGEANVLTF.